A selection of T cell receptor beta chains follows, all from one sample in a study of blood T cell repertoires in COVID-19. Measured with immunoSEQ multiplex PCR; TCRdb has only the in-frame clones, and not every one. The table shows more than 150,000 clones, with more than 70% occurring only once. Source material: peripheral blood. All receptors derive from a man between 60 and 70 years old with acute or convalescent COVID-19. The CDR3 runs from the conserved cysteine through the conserved F or W. A D gene is named only where the DNA matches it firmly.

v_call	j_call	d_call	cdr3_aa
TRBV7-2	TRBJ2-7	TRBD2	CASSYTSGGAGEQYF
TRBV4-1	TRBJ2-6	TRBD1	CASSRQGGGANVLTF
TRBV7-2	TRBJ1-5	NA	CASSPWGDPAQPQHF
TRBV5-1	TRBJ1-1	NA	CASSLVPGANTEAFF
TRBV7-2	TRBJ1-6	NA	CAGRGSPGSPLHF
TRBV5-4	TRBJ2-5	TRBD2	CASSRTSGGPQETQYF
TRBV24-1	TRBJ2-7	TRBD1	CATSDTGTGEQYF
TRBV19	TRBJ1-6	NA	CASSMEGRRGSPLHF
TRBV29-1	TRBJ2-7	TRBD1	CSGGTGVYEQYF
TRBV10-1	TRBJ2-3	NA	CASSDSLSTDTQYF
TRBV4-2	TRBJ1-6	TRBD1	CASSQAKTGTVNSPLHF
TRBV25-1	TRBJ2-7	NA	CASSEGHERGEQYF
TRBV7-9	TRBJ1-5	NA	CASSSSGDNQPQHF
TRBV5-1	TRBJ1-6	TRBD1	CASSLNGGQGPNSYNSPLHF
TRBV27	TRBJ1-2	NA	CASSLGGAGGYGYTF
TRBV7-9	TRBJ1-6	NA	CASSREGLNSPLHF
TRBV30	TRBJ2-3	NA	CAWSLPLLADTQYF
TRBV20-1	TRBJ2-7	NA	CSASRGATGRYEQYF
TRBV2	TRBJ2-7	NA	CASSPPGVNSYEQYF
TRBV5-6	TRBJ1-1	NA	CASSFGGWGTEAFF
TRBV21-1	TRBJ1-1	NA	CASNRRDRGTGTEAFF
TRBV5-1	TRBJ2-6	NA	CASSSGQHSGANVLTF
TRBV19	TRBJ1-2	TRBD1	CASRSTGGSYGYTF
TRBV7-9	TRBJ2-1	TRBD1	CASSLGRQGAVYNEQFF
TRBV11-3	TRBJ1-1	NA	CASSLARGDTEAFF
TRBV3-1/TRBV3-2	TRBJ1-2	NA	CASSQTSGRANYGYTF
TRBV11-3	TRBJ2-2	TRBD2	CASSSRTSGGELFF
TRBV7-3	TRBJ2-1	TRBD2	CASSLKSGGAYEQFF
TRBV7-6	TRBJ2-1	TRBD1	CASSLRDREMKLNNEQFF
TRBV2	TRBJ1-3	NA	CASTWRALGGSGNTIYF
TRBV6-5	TRBJ1-6	TRBD1	CASSSGQVMGVALHF
TRBV18	TRBJ1-5	NA	CASSLVRLSSNQPQHF
TRBV4-1	TRBJ1-2	NA	CASSQGGQFGGYTF
TRBV27	TRBJ1-1	NA	CASRYLSRGEAFF
TRBV2	TRBJ2-4	TRBD2	CASSASSGGNIQYF
TRBV18	TRBJ1-2	TRBD1	CASSPQGANSGYTF
TRBV5-1	TRBJ1-3	NA	CASSLGQGNTIYF
TRBV10-1	TRBJ1-2	NA	CASNRHKGNYGYTF
TRBV18	TRBJ1-5	TRBD1	CASSQVMRGRDQPQHF
TRBV7-2	TRBJ1-6	TRBD1	CASSLGGTAYNSPLHF
TRBV3-1/TRBV3-2	TRBJ2-7	TRBD2	CASSQVGREEQYF
TRBV25-1	TRBJ1-2	NA	CASSASHRNYGYTF
TRBV27	TRBJ1-5	NA	CASSPRYGRETASRQPQHF
TRBV7-7	TRBJ1-5	NA	CASSIDRNQPQHF
TRBV3-1/TRBV3-2	TRBJ2-3	TRBD2	CASSQSLLAGPRDTQYF
TRBV6-2/TRBV6-3	TRBJ2-7	TRBD2	CASSYGGSGGSAEQYF
TRBV6-4	TRBJ2-5	TRBD2	CASSSGLANTLGTQYF
TRBV5-8	TRBJ1-5	TRBD1	CASSAGTGDQPQHF
TRBV19	TRBJ1-4	TRBD1	CASSIFPGGREKLFF
TRBV5-1	TRBJ1-1	TRBD1	CASSPGMTGGLRYTEAFF